The sequence of this T cell receptor (beta chain) was determined in a study of T cell responses to AZD1222 COVID-19 vaccine. Data came from immunoSEQ multiplex PCR; TCRdb stores just in-frame clones and leaves some out. Altogether some 74,000 clones are present, nearly 90% being singletons, with the ten largest covering around 1.2%. Comments on this clone: What it binds is not known.

General study points: The study identified only five or six AZD1222 recipients as seropositive at baseline. Targets within unmutated variant regions were reportedly found for nearly half of spike-specific TCRs. Elevations in Spike-specific TCR breadth and depth followed administration of two AZD1222 doses.

V was pared by 2 bases and J by 2 bases, with 11 bases between. Germline CDR1 and CDR2: SGDLS and YYNGEE. This CDR3 is built from 16 residues. Pooled together were second doses at about 4 or about 12 weeks. This TCR was recovered from an adult who received the AZD1222 COVID-19 vaccine. This material consisted of peripheral blood, taken 28 days after the second AZD1222 dose. J is TRBJ2-6 and V is TRBV9; a weak D match, TRBD2 (6 bases). CDR3 loop: CASSVHGSAGANVLTF. The CDR3 DNA reads as TGTGCCAGCAGCGTTCACGGGAGCGCTGGGGCCAACGTCCTGACTTTC. Complete variable domain (other parts from reference TRBV9 and TRBJ2-6): DSGVTQTPKHLITATGQRVTLRCSPRSGDLSVYWYQQSLDQGLQFLIQYYNGEERAKGNILERFSAQQFPDLHSELNLSSLELGDSALYFCASSVHGSAGANVLTFGAGSRLTVL.